This TCR beta chain was retrieved from a study of early stage breast cancer tumors. The overall study: Eight ER+/PR+/HER2- tumors were invasive ductal; a few were invasive lobular. Broader study findings: Enriched TCRB sequences shared across patients were mostly commonly generated sequences. Comparing each tissue with blood distinguished tumor from normal in 14 of 16 patients.

Germline trimming cut 3 bases from V and 1 base from J; bases unmatched to any gene: 12. The CDR3 length is 18 residues. Germline CDR1 SGHDT, CDR2 YYEEEE. A few counts support this clone. The antigen remains unidentified. Some clones are missing from TCRdb's copy, which holds only in-frame ones; the method was immunoSEQ multiplex PCR. The sample lists roughly 5,000 clones; about three quarters were seen once. The TCR sequence derives from a person in their sixties or seventies with breast cancer. The chain carries TRBV5-6 and TRBJ2-2; 7 bases line up with TRBD2. The sample comprised breast tumor tissue. The DNA of the CDR3 is TGTGCCAGCAGCTCCTACATACCGGGACTACTGAACACCGGGGAGCTGTTTTTT. Protein sequence: CASSSYIPGLLNTGELFF.